These T cell receptor beta chains were read from a single sample in a study of T-cell memory formation after mild COVID-19. TCRdb ran MiXCR on the 5' RACE reads and lists one entry per CDR3 protein. The sample lists around 55,000 distinct CDR3 sequences; around a tenth were seen once. The sequencing sample was made of PBMCs or a T cell subset sorted from them (not recorded which). These TCRs come from a man younger than 35 who had mild COVID-19 (a few samples of this study predate the infection). Cell type and time point are not known. The CDR3 runs from the conserved cysteine through the conserved F or W. D genes are given only for firm matches. Part of the rows lack a size; the others show once, few, many or a class for expanded clones.

J gene: TRBJ2-3
V gene: TRBV5-1
D gene: TRBD1
clone size: few
CDR3 protein: CASSLGDRGPGDTQYF
CDR3 DNA: TGCGCCAGCAGCTTGGGGGACAGGGGGCCGGGAGATACGCAGTATTTT

J gene: TRBJ2-5
V gene: TRBV5-1
D gene: .
clone size: .
CDR3 protein: CASSLQEGYQETQYF
CDR3 DNA: TGCGCCAGCAGCTTGCAAGAGGGGTACCAAGAGACCCAGTACTTC

J gene: TRBJ2-2
V gene: TRBV7-8
D gene: .
clone size: .
CDR3 protein: CASSTRPTEAGELFF
CDR3 DNA: TGTGCCAGCAGCACACGACCGACTGAAGCCGGGGAGCTGTTTTTT

J gene: TRBJ2-5
V gene: TRBV28
D gene: .
clone size: few
CDR3 protein: CASSRLGQGGYQETQYF
CDR3 DNA: TGTGCCAGCAGTAGACTAGGACAGGGAGGGTATCAAGAGACCCAGTACTTC

J gene: TRBJ2-1
V gene: TRBV28
D gene: .
clone size: few
CDR3 protein: CASSIRPSYEQFF
CDR3 DNA: TGTGCCAGCAGCATCCGACCTAGTTACGAGCAGTTCTTC

J gene: TRBJ2-1
V gene: TRBV7-2
D gene: .
clone size: .
CDR3 protein: CASSLGGANNEQFF
CDR3 DNA: TGTGCCAGCAGCTTGGGGGGGGCCAATAATGAGCAGTTCTTC

J gene: TRBJ1-3
V gene: TRBV6-5
D gene: .
clone size: few
CDR3 protein: CASSNGVYSGNTIYF
CDR3 DNA: TGTGCCAGCAGTAACGGGGTCTACTCTGGAAACACCATATATTTT

J gene: TRBJ2-7
V gene: TRBV5-5
D gene: .
clone size: few
CDR3 protein: CASSFGTVVGEQYF
CDR3 DNA: TGTGCCAGCAGCTTTGGGACCGTAGTTGGCGAGCAGTACTTC

J gene: TRBJ1-1
V gene: TRBV2
D gene: .
clone size: few
CDR3 protein: CASRENRNTEAFF
CDR3 DNA: TGTGCCAGCAGAGAAAACAGGAACACTGAAGCTTTCTTT

J gene: TRBJ1-2
V gene: TRBV9
D gene: TRBD1
clone size: few
CDR3 protein: CASSEARDSPNYGYTF
CDR3 DNA: TGTGCCAGCAGCGAAGCTCGGGACAGTCCTAACTATGGCTACACCTTC

J gene: TRBJ2-7
V gene: TRBV6-5
D gene: .
clone size: .
CDR3 protein: CASSYTRGGYEQYF
CDR3 DNA: TGTGCCAGCAGTTACACCAGAGGGGGCTACGAGCAGTACTTC

J gene: TRBJ2-1
V gene: TRBV3-1
D gene: TRBD1
clone size: .
CDR3 protein: CASSHDNRGRRYEQFF
CDR3 DNA: TGTGCCAGCAGCCATGATAACAGGGGGCGTCGTTATGAGCAGTTCTTC

J gene: TRBJ2-7
V gene: TRBV7-9
D gene: .
clone size: few
CDR3 protein: CASSPSGQMFEGQYF
CDR3 DNA: TGTGCCAGCAGCCCTTCGGGACAAATGTTCGAGGGGCAGTACTTC

J gene: TRBJ2-5
V gene: TRBV5-1
D gene: .
clone size: few
CDR3 protein: CASSLGRAGETQYF
CDR3 DNA: TGCGCCAGCAGCTTGGGCAGGGCGGGAGAGACCCAGTACTTC

J gene: TRBJ2-3
V gene: TRBV5-1
D gene: .
clone size: few
CDR3 protein: CASSFTGTDTQYF
CDR3 DNA: TGCGCCAGCAGTTTCACAGGGACAGATACGCAGTATTTT

J gene: TRBJ2-5
V gene: TRBV5-1
D gene: .
clone size: few
CDR3 protein: CASSSGTRETQYF
CDR3 DNA: TGCGCCAGCAGTTCCGGGACTCGTGAGACCCAGTACTTC